Below, one TCR beta chain is given with its context. Deep level was the assay's run setting. The unsorted PBMC sample used ten immunoSEQ deep assay plates. As originally analysed: Filtering of immunoSEQ junctional sequences could not match full-length read filtering. Sequenced by immunoSEQ multiplex PCR; TCRdb stores in-frame clones only, minus some. V and J calls and clone size are those listed in that table; D and trimming were worked out from the DNA. Altogether about half a million clones are present, roughly 77% being singletons, with the ten largest covering roughly an eighth. The data derive from a study of shared clonotypes between healthy human individuals. Study-level background: Serving as donors were a couple of women and three men, whose ages spanned 18 to 49.

V lost 4 bases and J 6 bases, leaving 20 bases between the germline ends. Looked up from germline, CDR1 is SGDLS and CDR2 is YYNGEE. The CDR3 covers 15 residues. The V call is TRBV9, the J call TRBJ2-7, with D tentatively TRBD1 or TRBD2 (5 bases each). This receptor was taken from a woman aged 35 to 49 in good health. Some clones in this sample may be carry-over from other donors' samples. Sample: PBMCs. CDR3 bases: TGTGCCAGCAGCTCCCAACCCGGGACGCCCCTCGAGCAGTACTTC. It encodes CASSSQPGTPLEQYF.